These 16 T cell receptor beta chains were all obtained from the same sample, sequenced in a study of shared clonotypes between healthy human individuals. Libraries were prepared by immunoSEQ multiplex PCR; TCRdb keeps only in-frame clonotypes and omits some of them. The sample consists of about 680,000 clones, less than 80% of them appearing once. The material sequenced was memory CD4+ T cells sorted from blood. Subset described: CD45RA-negative fraction. The receptors originated from a woman aged 25 to 39 in good health.

This chain links TRBV6-1 with TRBJ2-7; D remains ambiguous. CDR1 is MNHNS and CDR2 is SASEGT in the germline V gene. The CDR3 runs to 16 residues. Deletions cut 3 bases from V and 0 bases from J, with 15 bases between. In DNA, the CDR3 is TGTGCCAGCAGTGAGAAGACGAGGACGGGCTCCTACGAGCAGTACTTC. This gives the protein CASSEKTRTGSYEQYF.

The rearrangement links TRBV11-2 to TRBJ1-2; D gene uncertain. This CDR3 has 12 amino acids. The germline CDR1 and CDR2 sequences are SGHAT and FQNNGV. Trimming shortened V by 4 bases and J by 4 bases, and 7 bases separated the two germline ends. The CDR3 loop reads CASSSRSYGYTF. CDR3 in DNA: TGTGCCAGCAGCTCAAGAAGCTATGGCTACACCTTC.

This clone was counted a few times. The chain is built from TRBV5-1 and TRBJ2-3; TRBD2 matches 10 bases. The CDR3 is made up of 16 amino acids. From germline, CDR1 is SGHRS and CDR2 YFSETQ. V was clipped by 0 bases and J by 5 bases; unmatched bases: 6. The CDR3 spells CASSLVLAGVVDTQYF. The CDR3 nucleotides read TGCGCCAGCAGCTTGGTTCTAGCGGGAGTGGTAGATACGCAGTATTTT.

The V gene is TRBV5-1, the J gene TRBJ2-1; 8 nucleotides line up with TRBD1. Looked up from germline, CDR1 is SGHRS and CDR2 is YFSETQ. The CDR3 loop spans 14 amino acids. After removal of 3 bases from V and 8 bases from J, the junction contained 7 bases not matched to a gene. The CDR3 nucleotides are TGCGCCAGCAGCTACATGACAGGGGCCGATGAGCAGTTCTTC. This sequence encodes CASSYMTGADEQFF.

To note about this clone: The sample has other DNA sequences that encode this CDR3 too. The J gene is TRBJ2-2, the V gene TRBV7-2, with TRBD2 as a possible D gene (6 bases). V was cut by 3 bases and J by 2 bases, with 7 bases left in between. The germline CDR1 and CDR2 sequences are SGHTA and FQGNSA. The CDR3 has 14 amino acids. CDR3 bases: TGTGCCAGCAGCTTGGGGGGAAACACCGGGGAGCTGTTTTTT. Its protein is CASSLGGNTGELFF.

This clone was found once. As DNA, the CDR3 is TGTGCCAGCAGCCTGAGGGCAGATATCGGGGAGACCCAGTACTTC. Translated, it gives CASSLRADIGETQYF. The chain couples TRBV7-9 to TRBJ2-5, with a tentative D call TRBD2 (5 bases). Germline V lookup: CDR1 SEHNR, CDR2 FQNEAQ (reference sequence). Trimming stripped 5 bases from V and 5 bases from J, with 18 bases between. CDR3 length equals 15 residues.

The chain links TRBV7-3 to TRBJ2-3, with D perhaps TRBD1 (6 bases). The CDR3 contains 13 residues. The V end was cut by 3 bases, the J end by 4 bases, with 8 bases between. Germline V gene sequence: CDR1 SGHTA, CDR2 FQGTGA. The CDR3 coding sequence is TGTGCCAGCAGCTTTGGGGGCGCAGATACGCAGTATTTT. Its translation is CASSFGGADTQYF.

The chain carries TRBV7-9 and TRBJ1-1, with a tentative D call TRBD1 (5 bases). The CDR3 is 14 amino acids. From germline, CDR1 is SEHNR and CDR2 FQNEAQ (reference sequence). Trimming pared 2 bases from V and 4 bases from J, leaving 11 bases between. CDR3 sequence: CASSLPWDATEAFF. CDR3 nucleotide sequence: TGTGCCAGCAGCTTACCTTGGGACGCCACTGAAGCTTTCTTT.

At least ten counts were recorded for this clone. The sample carries other DNA sequences with the same CDR3. The chain is built from TRBV28 and TRBJ2-7; D might be TRBD2 (5 bases). The length of the CDR3 is 13 residues. Germline loops: CDR1 MDHEN, CDR2 SYDVKM. The V end was cut by 6 bases, the J end by 4 bases, with 13 bases between. The CDR3 region has the DNA TGTGCCAGCAGCCCTTCTCGCGGGTACGAGCAGTACTTC. Encoded protein: CASSPSRGYEQYF. Complete variable domain (other parts from reference TRBV28 and TRBJ2-7): DVKVTQSSRYLVKRTGEKVFLECVQDMDHENMFWYRQDPGLGLRLIYFSYDVKMKEKGDIPEGYSVSREKKERFSLILESASTNQTSMYLCASSPSRGYEQYFGPGTRLTVT.

In DNA form, the CDR3 reads TGTGCCACCAGCAGAGATGGACAGTTCACCGGGGAGCTGTTTTTT. This translates into CATSRDGQFTGELFF. The V gene is TRBV15, the J gene TRBJ2-2; tentative D call: TRBD1 (6 bases). Deletions cut 0 bases from V and 4 bases from J, with 9 bases between. CDR3 length equals 15 residues. Germline CDR1 and CDR2: LNHNV and YYDKDF (reference sequence).

The J gene is TRBJ2-5, the V gene TRBV20-1, with D possibly TRBD2 on 6 matching bases. The CDR3 is 10 residues long. Trimming removed 6 bases at V and 7 bases at J, with 9 bases between. The germline CDR1 and CDR2 sequences are DFQATT and SNEGSKA (reference sequence). The CDR3 DNA follows: TGCAGTGCCGTGGGGGGGACCCAGTACTTC. The encoded protein is CSAVGGTQYF.

This rearrangement joins TRBV29-1 to TRBJ1-3, with D unclear. The CDR3 sequence is 13 residues long. The germline V gene encodes CDR1 SQVTM and CDR2 ANQGSEA. The germline V and J ends were trimmed by 4 bases and 0 bases, with 7 bases remaining between them. CDR3 residues: CSVGYNSGNTIYF. CDR3 DNA sequence: TGCAGCGTTGGTTACAACTCTGGAAACACCATATATTTT.

V usage is TRBV10-1 and J usage is TRBJ2-3, with 7 bases matching TRBD2. There are 14 residues in the CDR3. Germline V gene data show CDR1 as WNHNN and CDR2 as SYGVQD (reference sequence). The trim removed 8 bases at V and 5 bases at J, leaving 10 bases unmatched. CDR3 in amino acids: CASSRDYPEDTQYF. The CDR3 nucleotides are TGCGCCAGCTCTCGGGACTACCCAGAAGATACGCAGTATTTT.

This rearrangement joins TRBV11-2 to TRBJ2-3, with TRBD2 identical over 12 bases. This CDR3 is 16 amino acids long. V trimming: 5 bases; J trimming: 4 bases; junction bases outside the gene matches: 7. In germline, CDR1 is SGHAT, CDR2 FQNNGV. In DNA, the CDR3 is TGTGCCAGCAGCGGGCGACTAGCGGGAGTCCCAGATACGCAGTATTTT. It yields the protein CASSGRLAGVPDTQYF.

V is TRBV5-1 and J is TRBJ1-3; D gene ambiguous. This CDR3 contains 16 residues. CDR1 and CDR2 from the germline V gene are SGHRS and YFSETQ. Deletions cut 0 bases from V and 4 bases from J, with 14 bases between. CDR3: CASSLVAGLEGNTIYF. CDR3 coding DNA: TGCGCCAGCAGCTTGGTGGCCGGCTTGGAAGGAAACACCATATATTTT.

The V gene is TRBV6-1, the J gene TRBJ1-5, with D uncertain. Germline V lookup: CDR1 MNHNS, CDR2 SASEGT. V was cut by 1 base and J by 2 bases, with 3 bases left in between. This CDR3 comprises 13 residues. The CDR3 DNA reads TGTGCCAGCAGTGAAGACCGCAATCAGCCCCAGCATTTT. It is translated as CASSEDRNQPQHF.